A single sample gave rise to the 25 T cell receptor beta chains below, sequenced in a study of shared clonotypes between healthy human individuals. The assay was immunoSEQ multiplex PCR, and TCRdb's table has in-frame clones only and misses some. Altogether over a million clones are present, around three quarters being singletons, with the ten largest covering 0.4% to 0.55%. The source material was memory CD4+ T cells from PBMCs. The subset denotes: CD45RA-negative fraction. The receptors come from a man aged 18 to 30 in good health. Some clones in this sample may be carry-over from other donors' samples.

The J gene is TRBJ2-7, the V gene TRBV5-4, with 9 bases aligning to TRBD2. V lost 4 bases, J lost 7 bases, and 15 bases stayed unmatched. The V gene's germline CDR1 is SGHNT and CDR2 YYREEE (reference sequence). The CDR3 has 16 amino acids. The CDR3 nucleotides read TGTGCCAGCAGCCCCATCGCGACTAGCGGAGTTGAAGAGCAGTACTTC. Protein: CASSPIATSGVEEQYF.

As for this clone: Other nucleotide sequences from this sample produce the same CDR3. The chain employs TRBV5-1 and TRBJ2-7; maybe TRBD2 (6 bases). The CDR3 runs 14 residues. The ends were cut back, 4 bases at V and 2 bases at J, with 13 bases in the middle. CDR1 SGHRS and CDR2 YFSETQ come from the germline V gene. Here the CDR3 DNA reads TGCGCCAGCAGCCCAACCGGGACTCCCTACGAGCAGTACTTC. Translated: CASSPTGTPYEQYF.

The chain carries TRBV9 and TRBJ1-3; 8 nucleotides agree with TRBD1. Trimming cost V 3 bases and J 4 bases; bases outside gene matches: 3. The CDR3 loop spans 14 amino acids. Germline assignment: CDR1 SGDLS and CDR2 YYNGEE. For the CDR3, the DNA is TGTGCCAGCAGCGCGACAGGGGACGGAAACACCATATATTTT. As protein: CASSATGDGNTIYF.

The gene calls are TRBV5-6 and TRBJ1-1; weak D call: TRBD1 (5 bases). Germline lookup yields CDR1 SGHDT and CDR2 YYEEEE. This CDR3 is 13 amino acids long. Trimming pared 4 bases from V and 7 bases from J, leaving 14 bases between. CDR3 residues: CASSSGRAGEAFF. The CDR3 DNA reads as TGTGCCAGCAGCAGCGGCAGGGCAGGTGAAGCTTTCTTT.

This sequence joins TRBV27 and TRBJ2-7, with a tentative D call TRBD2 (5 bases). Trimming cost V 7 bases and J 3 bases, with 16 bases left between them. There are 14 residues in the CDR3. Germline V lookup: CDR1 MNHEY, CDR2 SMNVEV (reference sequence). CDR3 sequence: CASKVRPGDYEQYF. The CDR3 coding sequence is TGTGCCAGCAAGGTGAGGCCCGGGGACTACGAGCAGTACTTC.

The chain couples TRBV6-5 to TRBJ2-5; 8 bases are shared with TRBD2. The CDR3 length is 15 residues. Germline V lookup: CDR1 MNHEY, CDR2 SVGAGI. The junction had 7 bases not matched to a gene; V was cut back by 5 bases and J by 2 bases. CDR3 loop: CASSLGTSRQETQYF. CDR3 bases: TGTGCCAGCAGTCTTGGGACTAGTCGGCAAGAGACCCAGTACTTC.

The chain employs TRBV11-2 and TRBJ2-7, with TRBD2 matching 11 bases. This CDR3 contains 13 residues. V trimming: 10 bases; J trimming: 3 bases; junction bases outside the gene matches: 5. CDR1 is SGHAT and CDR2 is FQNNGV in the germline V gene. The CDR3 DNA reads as TGTGCCATAGCGGGAGGGCCGGGCTACGAGCAGTACTTC. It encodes CAIAGGPGYEQYF.

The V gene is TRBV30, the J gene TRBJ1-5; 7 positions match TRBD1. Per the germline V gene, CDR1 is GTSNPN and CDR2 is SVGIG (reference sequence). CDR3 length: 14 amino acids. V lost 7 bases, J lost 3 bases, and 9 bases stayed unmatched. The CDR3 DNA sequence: TGTGCCTCGGGGGGACAGTGGAACAATCAGCCCCAGCATTTT. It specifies CASGGQWNNQPQHF.

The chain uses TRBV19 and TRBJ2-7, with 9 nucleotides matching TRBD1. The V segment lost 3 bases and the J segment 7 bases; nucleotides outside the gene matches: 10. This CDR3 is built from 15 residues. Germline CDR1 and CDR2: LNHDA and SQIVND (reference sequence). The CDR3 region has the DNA TGTGCCAGTAGTATCTCCGGGACAGGGCTTGGGGAGCAGTACTTC. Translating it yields CASSISGTGLGEQYF.

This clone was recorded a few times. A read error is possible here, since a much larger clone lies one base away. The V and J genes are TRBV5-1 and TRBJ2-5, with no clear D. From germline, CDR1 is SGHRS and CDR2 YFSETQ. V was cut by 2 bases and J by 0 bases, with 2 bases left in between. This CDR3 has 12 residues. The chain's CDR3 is CASSFDQETQYF. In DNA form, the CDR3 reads TGCGCCAGCAGCTTTGACCAAGAGACCCAGTACTTC.

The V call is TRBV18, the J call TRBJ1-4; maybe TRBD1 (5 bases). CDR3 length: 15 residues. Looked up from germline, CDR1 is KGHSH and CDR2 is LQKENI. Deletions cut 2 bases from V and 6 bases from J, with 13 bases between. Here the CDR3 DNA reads TGTGCCAGCTCACCAGGAGGGCAGGGCCATGAAAAACTGTTTTTT. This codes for CASSPGGQGHEKLFF. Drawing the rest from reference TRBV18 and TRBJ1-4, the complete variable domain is NAGVMQNPRHLVRRRGQEARLRCSPMKGHSHVYWYRQLPEEGLKFMVYLQKENIIDESGMPKERFSAEFPKEGPSILRIQQVVRGDSAAYFCASSPGGQGHEKLFFGSGTQLSVL.

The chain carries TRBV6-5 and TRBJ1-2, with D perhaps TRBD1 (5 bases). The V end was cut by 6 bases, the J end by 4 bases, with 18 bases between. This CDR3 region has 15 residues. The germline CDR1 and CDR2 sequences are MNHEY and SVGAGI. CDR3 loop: CASRSPGPAVYGYTF. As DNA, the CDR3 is TGTGCCAGCAGGTCCCCGGGACCGGCGGTCTATGGCTACACCTTC.

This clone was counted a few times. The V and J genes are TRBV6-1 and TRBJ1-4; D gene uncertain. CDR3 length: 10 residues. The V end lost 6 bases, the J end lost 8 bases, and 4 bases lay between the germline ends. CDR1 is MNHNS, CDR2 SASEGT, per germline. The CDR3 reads CASREEKLFF. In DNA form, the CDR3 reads TGTGCCAGCAGGGAGGAAAAACTGTTTTTT.

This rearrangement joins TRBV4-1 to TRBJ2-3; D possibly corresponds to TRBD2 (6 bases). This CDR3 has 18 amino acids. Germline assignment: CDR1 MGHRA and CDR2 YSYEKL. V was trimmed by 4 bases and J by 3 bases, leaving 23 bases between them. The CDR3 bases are TGCGCCAGCAGCCGTGAGGGAGGAGGGCCAGGACTAACAGATACGCAGTATTTT. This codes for CASSREGGGPGLTDTQYF.

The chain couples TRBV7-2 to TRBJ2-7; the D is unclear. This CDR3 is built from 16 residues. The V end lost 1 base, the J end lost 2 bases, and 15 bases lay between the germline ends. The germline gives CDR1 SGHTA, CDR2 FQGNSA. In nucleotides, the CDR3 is TGTGCCAGCAGCTTAGATTGGGTGGGATCAGCCTACGAGCAGTACTTC. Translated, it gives CASSLDWVGSAYEQYF.

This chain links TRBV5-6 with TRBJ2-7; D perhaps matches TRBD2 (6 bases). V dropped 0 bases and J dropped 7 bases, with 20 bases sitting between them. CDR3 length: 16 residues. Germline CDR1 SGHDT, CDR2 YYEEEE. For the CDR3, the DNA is TGTGCCAGCAGCTTGGTCTCTGCCGGAGGCGCGGGGGAGCAGTACTTC. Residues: CASSLVSAGGAGEQYF.

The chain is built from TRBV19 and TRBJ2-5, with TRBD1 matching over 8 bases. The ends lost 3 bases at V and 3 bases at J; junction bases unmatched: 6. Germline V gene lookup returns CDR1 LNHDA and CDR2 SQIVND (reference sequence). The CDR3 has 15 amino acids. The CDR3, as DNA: TGTGCCAGTAGTATGGGCAGGGGGCGAGAAGAGACCCAGTACTTC. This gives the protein CASSMGRGREETQYF.

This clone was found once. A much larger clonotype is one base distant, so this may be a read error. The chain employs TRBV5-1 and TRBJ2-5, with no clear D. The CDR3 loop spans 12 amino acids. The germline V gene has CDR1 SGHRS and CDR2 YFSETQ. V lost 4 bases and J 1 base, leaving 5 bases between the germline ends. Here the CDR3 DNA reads TGCGCCAGCAGCAAACCCCAAGAGACCCAGTACTTC. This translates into CASSKPQETQYF.

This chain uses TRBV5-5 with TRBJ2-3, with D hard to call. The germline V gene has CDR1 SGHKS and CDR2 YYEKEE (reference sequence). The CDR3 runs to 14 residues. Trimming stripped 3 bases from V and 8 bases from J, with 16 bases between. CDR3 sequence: CASSSGPRFGTQYF. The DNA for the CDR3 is TGTGCCAGCAGCTCCGGGCCTCGATTTGGTACGCAGTATTTT.

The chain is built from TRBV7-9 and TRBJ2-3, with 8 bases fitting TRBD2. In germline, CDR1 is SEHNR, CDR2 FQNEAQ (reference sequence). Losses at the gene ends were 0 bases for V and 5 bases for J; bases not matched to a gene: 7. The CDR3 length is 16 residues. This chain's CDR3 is CASSLAPAGGQDTQYF. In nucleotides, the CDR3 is TGTGCCAGCAGCTTAGCCCCGGCGGGGGGCCAAGATACGCAGTATTTT.

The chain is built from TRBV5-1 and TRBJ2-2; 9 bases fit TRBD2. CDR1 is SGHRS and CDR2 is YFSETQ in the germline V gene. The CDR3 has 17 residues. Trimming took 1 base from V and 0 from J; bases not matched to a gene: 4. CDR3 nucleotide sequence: TGCGCCAGCAGCTTGCAATCTAGCGGGACGAACACCGGGGAGCTGTTTTTT. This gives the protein CASSLQSSGTNTGELFF.

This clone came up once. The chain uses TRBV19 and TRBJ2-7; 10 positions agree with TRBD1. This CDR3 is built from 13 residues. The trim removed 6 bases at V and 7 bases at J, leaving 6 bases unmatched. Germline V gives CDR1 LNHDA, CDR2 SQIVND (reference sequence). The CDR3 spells CASSIDRGQEQYF. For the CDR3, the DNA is TGTGCCAGTAGCATCGACAGGGGGCAAGAGCAGTACTTC.

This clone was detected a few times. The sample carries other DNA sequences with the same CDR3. This CDR3 reads CASTRGGNSNQPQHF. DNA for the CDR3: TGTGCCAGCACCCGTGGGGGTAATAGCAATCAGCCCCAGCATTTT. The rearrangement links TRBV7-9 to TRBJ1-5; maybe TRBD1 (5 bases). Germline lookup yields CDR1 SEHNR and CDR2 FQNEAQ (reference sequence). The CDR3 length is 15 residues. Trimming removed 7 bases at V and 0 bases at J, with 13 bases between. Drawing the rest from reference TRBV7-9 and TRBJ1-5, the complete variable domain is DTGVSQNPRHKITKRGQNVTFRCDPISEHNRLYWYRQTLGQGPEFLTYFQNEAQLEKSRLLSDRFSAERPKGSFSTLEIQRTEQGDSAMYLCASTRGGNSNQPQHFGDGTRLSIL.

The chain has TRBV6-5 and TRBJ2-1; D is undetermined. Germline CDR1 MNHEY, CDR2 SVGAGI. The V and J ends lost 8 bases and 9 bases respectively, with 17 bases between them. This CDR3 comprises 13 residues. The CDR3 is CASYTHPAFEQFF. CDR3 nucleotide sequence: TGTGCCAGCTACACACATCCCGCGTTTGAGCAGTTCTTC.

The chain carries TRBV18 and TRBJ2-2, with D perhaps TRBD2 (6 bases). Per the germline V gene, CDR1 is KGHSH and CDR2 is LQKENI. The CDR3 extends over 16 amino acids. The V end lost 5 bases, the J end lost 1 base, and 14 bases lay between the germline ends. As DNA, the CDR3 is TGTGCCAGCTCAGTTCTGGTAGCGGAGAACACCGGGGAGCTGTTTTTT. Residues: CASSVLVAENTGELFF.